This T cell receptor beta chain was recovered during a study of tumor-infiltrating lymphocytes in primary liver carcinoma. Study context: Measuring about 4.2 to 10 cm across, the tumors were staged as T1-T3 N0M0. Every sample contained roughly 3.5 to 8 million productive TCRbeta reads, and these numbers were similar from one tissue type to another.

The CDR3 consists of 14 residues. In germline, CDR1 is MNHEY, CDR2 SVGEGT. With V trimmed by 4 bases and J by 9 bases, 8 bases remained unmatched. Whole-study results and caveats: Among the pair types, tumor region pairs showed more overlap than tumor-adjacent and tumor-blood pairs.

A primer in the constant region served to generate TCR beta cDNA from approximately 450 ng of total RNA. TCR beta libraries came from three nested multiplex PCR rounds using slightly modified ARM-PCR. The first two PCR rounds, roughly 11 cycles each, used TRBV1-TRBV30 forward primers and a C-beta reverse primer. TCRdb called the multiplex PCR reads again in MiXCR, with one record for every CDR3 protein. The sample lists 300,000 to 400,000 distinct CDR3 sequences, less than 75% occurring once. Worth noting for this clonotype: Antigen specificity is unknown.

RNA isolated from unsorted whole blood supplied the blood RNA, with germline DNA also extracted. The specimen was peripheral blood. The chain combines TRBV6-2 or TRBV6-3 with TRBJ1-3, with 8 bases that match TRBD1. This clonotype originated in a man aged 35-49 years with primary liver carcinoma and hepatitis B virus infection. The CDR3 loop is CASSSHPGQGTIYF. As DNA, the CDR3 is TGTGCCAGCAGTTCGCATCCTGGACAGGGCACCATATATTTT.